This TCR beta chain was captured in a study of blood T cell repertoires in COVID-19. Whole-study context: PBMCs, B-cell-depleted T cells, or T cells were the source of the cDNA or gDNA that made up the material.

J was trimmed by 10 bases and V by 0 bases; bases with no gene match: 11. The CDR3 spans 17 residues. Germline CDR1 is LGHDT and CDR2 is YNNKEL (reference sequence). The repertoire was sequenced with immunoSEQ multiplex PCR; TCRdb's copy has only in-frame clones and lacks some. The data hold some 46,000 clones, with almost 85% observed a single time. Source material: peripheral blood. V and J are TRBV3-1 (or the pseudogene TRBV3-2) and TRBJ2-1; TRBD2 agrees at 11 bases. The clonotype was recovered from a woman aged 55-75 years with acute or convalescent COVID-19. This CDR3 is CASSQDSTSGGSGEQFF. The CDR3 DNA reads TGTGCCAGCAGCCAAGACTCAACTAGCGGGGGTTCCGGCGAGCAGTTCTTC.